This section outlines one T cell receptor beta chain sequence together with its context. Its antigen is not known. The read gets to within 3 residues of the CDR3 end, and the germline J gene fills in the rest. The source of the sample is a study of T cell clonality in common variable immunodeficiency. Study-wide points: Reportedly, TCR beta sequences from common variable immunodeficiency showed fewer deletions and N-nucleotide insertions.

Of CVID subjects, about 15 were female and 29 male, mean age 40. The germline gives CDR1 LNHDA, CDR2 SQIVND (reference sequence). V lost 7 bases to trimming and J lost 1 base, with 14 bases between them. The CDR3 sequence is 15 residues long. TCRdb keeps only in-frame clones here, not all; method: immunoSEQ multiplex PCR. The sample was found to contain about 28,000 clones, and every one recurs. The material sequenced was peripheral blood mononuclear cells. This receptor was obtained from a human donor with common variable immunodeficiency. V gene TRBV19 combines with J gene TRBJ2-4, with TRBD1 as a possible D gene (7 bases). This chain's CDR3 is CASNGRGEAKNIQYF. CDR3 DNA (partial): TGTGCCAGTAATGGCAGGGGGGAGGCCAAAAACATT.